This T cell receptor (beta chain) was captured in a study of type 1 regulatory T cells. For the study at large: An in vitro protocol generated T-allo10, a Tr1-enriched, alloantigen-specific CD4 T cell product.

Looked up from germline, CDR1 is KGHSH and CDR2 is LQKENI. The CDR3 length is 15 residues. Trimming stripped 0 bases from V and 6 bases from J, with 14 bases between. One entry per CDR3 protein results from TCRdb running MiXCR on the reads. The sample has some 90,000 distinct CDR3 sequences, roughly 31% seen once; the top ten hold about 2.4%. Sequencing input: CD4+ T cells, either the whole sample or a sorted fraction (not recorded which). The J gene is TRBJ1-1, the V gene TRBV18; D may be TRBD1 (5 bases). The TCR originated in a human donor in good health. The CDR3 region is CASSPPSGRTAEAFF. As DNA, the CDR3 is TGTGCCAGCTCACCACCGTCAGGGAGGACGGCTGAAGCTTTCTTT.